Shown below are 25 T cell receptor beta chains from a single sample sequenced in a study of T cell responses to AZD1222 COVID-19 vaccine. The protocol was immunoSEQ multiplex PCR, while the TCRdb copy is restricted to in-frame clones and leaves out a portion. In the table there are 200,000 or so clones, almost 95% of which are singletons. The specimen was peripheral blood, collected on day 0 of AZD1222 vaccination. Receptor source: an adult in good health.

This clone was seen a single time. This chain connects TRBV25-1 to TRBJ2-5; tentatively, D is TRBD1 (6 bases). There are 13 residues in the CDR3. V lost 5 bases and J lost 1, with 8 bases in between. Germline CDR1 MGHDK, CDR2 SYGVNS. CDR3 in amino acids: CASSNRVQETQYF. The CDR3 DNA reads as TGTGCCAGCAGTAACAGGGTCCAAGAGACCCAGTACTTC.

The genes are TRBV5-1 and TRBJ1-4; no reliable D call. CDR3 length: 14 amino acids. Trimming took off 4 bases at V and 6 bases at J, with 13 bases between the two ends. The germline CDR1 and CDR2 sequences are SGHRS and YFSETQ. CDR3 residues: CASSPWIRDEKLFF. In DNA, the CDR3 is TGCGCCAGCAGCCCCTGGATCCGGGATGAAAAACTGTTTTTT.

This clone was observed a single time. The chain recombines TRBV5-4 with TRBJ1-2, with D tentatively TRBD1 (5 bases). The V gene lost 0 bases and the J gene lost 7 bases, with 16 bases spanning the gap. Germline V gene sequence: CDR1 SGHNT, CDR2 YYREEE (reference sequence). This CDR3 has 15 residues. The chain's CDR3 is CASSLAGTTGSGYTF. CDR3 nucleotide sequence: TGTGCCAGCAGCTTGGCCGGGACTACGGGTTCTGGCTACACCTTC.

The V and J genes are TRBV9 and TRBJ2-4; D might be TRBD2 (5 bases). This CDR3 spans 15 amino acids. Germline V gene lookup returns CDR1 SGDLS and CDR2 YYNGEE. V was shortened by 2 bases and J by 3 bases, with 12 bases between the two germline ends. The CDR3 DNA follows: TGTGCCAGCAGCGTTGAGGGCCAACTCAAAAACATTCAGTACTTC. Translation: CASSVEGQLKNIQYF.

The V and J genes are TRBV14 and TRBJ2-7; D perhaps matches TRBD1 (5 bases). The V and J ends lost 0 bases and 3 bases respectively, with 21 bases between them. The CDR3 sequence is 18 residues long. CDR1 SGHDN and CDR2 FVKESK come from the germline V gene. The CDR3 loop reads CASSQDPLGVVGYYEQYF. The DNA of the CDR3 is TGTGCCAGCAGCCAAGATCCCTTAGGGGTTGTTGGGTACTACGAGCAGTACTTC.

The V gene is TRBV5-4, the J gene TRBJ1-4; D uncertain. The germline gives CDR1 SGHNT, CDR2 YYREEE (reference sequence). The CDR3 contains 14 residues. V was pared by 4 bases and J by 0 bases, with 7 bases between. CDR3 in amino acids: CASSPEPTNEKLFF. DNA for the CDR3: TGTGCCAGCAGCCCTGAACCAACTAATGAAAAACTGTTTTTT.

The CDR3: CASSSDRGHEQYF. CDR3 coding DNA: TGTGCCAGCAGTTCGGACAGGGGGCATGAGCAGTACTTC. J is TRBJ2-7 and V is TRBV6-5, with TRBD1 identical over 11 bases. Trimming at V came to 4 bases and at J to 7 bases, leaving 3 bases not matched to a gene. There are 13 residues in the CDR3. CDR1 is MNHEY, CDR2 SVGAGI, per germline.

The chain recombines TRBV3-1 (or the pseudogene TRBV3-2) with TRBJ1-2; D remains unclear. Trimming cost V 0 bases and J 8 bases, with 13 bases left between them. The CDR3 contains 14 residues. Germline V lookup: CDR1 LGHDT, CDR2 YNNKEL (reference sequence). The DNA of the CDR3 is TGTGCCAGCAGCCAAGACCCTTTCCTGGGAGGCTACACCTTC. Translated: CASSQDPFLGGYTF.

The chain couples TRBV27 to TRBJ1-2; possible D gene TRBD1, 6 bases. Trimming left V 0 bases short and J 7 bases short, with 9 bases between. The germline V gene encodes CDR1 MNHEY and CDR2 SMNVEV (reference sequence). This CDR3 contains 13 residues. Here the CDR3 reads CASSLSSGVGYTF. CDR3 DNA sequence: TGTGCCAGCAGTTTATCCTCAGGGGTTGGCTACACCTTC.

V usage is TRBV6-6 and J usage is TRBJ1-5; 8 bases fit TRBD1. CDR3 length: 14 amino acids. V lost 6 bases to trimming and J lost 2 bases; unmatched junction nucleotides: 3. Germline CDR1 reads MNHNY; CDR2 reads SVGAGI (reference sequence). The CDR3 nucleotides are TGTGCCAGCAGCCCGACAGGGGGCAATCAGCCCCAGCATTTT. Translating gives CASSPTGGNQPQHF.

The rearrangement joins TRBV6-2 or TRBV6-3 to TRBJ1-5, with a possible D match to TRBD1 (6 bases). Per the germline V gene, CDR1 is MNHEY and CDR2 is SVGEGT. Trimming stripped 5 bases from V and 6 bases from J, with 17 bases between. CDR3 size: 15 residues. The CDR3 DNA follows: TGTGCCAGCAGTCCCTCGGGGGGGCGGCCTCAGCCCCAGCATTTT. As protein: CASSPSGGRPQPQHF.

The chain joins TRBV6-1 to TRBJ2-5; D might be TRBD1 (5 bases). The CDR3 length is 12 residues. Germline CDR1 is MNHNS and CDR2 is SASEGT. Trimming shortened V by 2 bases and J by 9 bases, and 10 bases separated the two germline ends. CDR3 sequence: CASSERARAQYF. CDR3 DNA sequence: TGTGCCAGCAGTGAACGGGCCAGGGCCCAGTACTTC.

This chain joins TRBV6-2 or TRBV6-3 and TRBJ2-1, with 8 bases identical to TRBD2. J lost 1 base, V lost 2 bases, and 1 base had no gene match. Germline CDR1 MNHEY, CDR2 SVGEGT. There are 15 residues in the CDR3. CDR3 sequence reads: CASSYTSGSYNEQFF. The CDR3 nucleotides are TGTGCCAGCAGTTACACTAGCGGTTCCTACAATGAGCAGTTCTTC.

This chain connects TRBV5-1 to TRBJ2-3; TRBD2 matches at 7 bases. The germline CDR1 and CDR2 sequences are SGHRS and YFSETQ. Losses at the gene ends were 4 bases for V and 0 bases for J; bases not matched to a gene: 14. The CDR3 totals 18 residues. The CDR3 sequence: CASSPGLLLPDSTDTQYF. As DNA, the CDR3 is TGCGCCAGCAGCCCGGGACTACTTCTACCGGACAGCACAGATACGCAGTATTTT.

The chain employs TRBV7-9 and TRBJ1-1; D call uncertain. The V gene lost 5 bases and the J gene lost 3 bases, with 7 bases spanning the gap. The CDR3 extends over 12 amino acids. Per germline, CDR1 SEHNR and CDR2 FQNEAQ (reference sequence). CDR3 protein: CASSAEDTEAFF. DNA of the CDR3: TGTGCCAGCAGCGCCGAGGACACTGAAGCTTTCTTT.

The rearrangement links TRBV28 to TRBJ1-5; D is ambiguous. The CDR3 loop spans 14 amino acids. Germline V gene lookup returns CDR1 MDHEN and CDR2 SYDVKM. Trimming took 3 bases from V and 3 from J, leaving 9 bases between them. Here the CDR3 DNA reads TGTGCCAGCAGTTTCGGCCACCCCAATCAGCCCCAGCATTTT. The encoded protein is CASSFGHPNQPQHF.

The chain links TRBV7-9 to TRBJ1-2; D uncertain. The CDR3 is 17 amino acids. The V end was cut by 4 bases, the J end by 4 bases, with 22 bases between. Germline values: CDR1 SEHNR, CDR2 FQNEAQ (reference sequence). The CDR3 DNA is TGTGCCAGCAGCTCCAAAGGAGGCGTAGGTGAAAGCTATGGCTACACCTTC. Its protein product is CASSSKGGVGESYGYTF.

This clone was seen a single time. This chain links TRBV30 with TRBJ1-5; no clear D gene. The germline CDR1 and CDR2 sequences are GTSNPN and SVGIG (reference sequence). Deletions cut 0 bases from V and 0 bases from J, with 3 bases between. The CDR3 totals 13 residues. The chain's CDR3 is CAWSVDSNQPQHF. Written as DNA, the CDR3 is TGTGCCTGGAGTGTAGATAGCAATCAGCCCCAGCATTTT.

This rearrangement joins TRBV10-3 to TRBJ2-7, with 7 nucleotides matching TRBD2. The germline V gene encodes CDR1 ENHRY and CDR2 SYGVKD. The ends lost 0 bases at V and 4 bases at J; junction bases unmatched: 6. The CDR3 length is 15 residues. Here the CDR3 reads CAISESRPSGYEQYF. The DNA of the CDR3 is TGTGCCATCAGTGAGTCGAGGCCTAGCGGTTACGAGCAGTACTTC.

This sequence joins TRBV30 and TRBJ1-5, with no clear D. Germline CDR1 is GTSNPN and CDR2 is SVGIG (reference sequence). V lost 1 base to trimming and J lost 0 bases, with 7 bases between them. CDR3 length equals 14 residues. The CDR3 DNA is TGTGCCTGGAGTGGGGGAAATAGCAATCAGCCCCAGCATTTT. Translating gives CAWSGGNSNQPQHF. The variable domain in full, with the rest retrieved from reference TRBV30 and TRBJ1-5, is SQTIHQWPATLVQPVGSPLSLECTVEGTSNPNLYWYRQAAGRGLQLLFYSVGIGQISSEVPQNLSASRPQDRQFILSSKKLLLSDSGFYLCAWSGGNSNQPQHFGDGTRLSIL.

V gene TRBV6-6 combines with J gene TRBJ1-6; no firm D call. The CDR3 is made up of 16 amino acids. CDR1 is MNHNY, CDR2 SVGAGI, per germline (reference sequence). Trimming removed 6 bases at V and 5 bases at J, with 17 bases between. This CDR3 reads CASSKITGFNNSPLHF. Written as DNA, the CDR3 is TGTGCCAGCAGCAAAATAACGGGTTTCAATAATTCACCCCTCCACTTT.

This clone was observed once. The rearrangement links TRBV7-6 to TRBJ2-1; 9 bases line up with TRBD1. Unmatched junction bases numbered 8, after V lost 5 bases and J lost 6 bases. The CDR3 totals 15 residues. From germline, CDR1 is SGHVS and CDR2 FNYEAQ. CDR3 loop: CASSPGTGNGNEQFF. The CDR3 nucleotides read TGTGCCAGCAGCCCGGGGACAGGGAACGGCAATGAGCAGTTCTTC.

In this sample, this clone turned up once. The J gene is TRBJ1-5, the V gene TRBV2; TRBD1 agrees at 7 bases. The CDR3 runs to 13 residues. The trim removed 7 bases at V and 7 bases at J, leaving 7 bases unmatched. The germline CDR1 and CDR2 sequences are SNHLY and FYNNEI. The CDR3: CASTDRAWQPQHF. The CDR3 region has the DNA TGTGCCAGCACCGACAGGGCCTGGCAGCCCCAGCATTTT. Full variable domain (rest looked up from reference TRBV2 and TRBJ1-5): EPEVTQTPSHQVTQMGQEVILRCVPISNHLYFYWYRQILGQKVEFLVSFYNNEISEKSEIFDDQFSVERPDGSNFTLKIRSTKLEDSAMYFCASTDRAWQPQHFGDGTRLSIL.

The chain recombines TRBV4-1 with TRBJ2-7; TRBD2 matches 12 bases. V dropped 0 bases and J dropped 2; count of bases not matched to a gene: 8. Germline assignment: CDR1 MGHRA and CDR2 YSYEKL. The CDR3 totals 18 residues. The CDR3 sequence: CASSQDGGLAGQTYEQYF. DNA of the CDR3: TGCGCCAGCAGCCAAGATGGAGGACTAGCGGGGCAGACCTACGAGCAGTACTTC.

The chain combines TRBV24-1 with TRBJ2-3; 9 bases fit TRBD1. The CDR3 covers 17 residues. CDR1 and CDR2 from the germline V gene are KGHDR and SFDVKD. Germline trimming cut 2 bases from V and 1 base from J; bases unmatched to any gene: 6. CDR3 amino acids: CATSDSWDRDGTDTQYF. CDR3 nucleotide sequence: TGTGCCACCAGTGATTCATGGGACAGGGACGGCACAGATACGCAGTATTTT.